The 26 T cell receptor beta chains presented below share a single source sample, sequenced in a study of early T cells in non-severe SARS-CoV-2 infection. TCRdb reanalysed the 5' RACE reads using MiXCR and keeps one entry per CDR3 protein. The sample has more than 55,000 distinct CDR3 sequences; roughly 4.5% are singletons. Sample: whole blood, taken at baseline. These receptors were taken from an adult who was a healthcare worker with PCR-confirmed SARS-CoV-2 infection or an uninfected control (not recorded which). The donor label of this sample is uncertain.

This clonotype was observed many times. The chain carries TRBV6-5 and TRBJ1-3, with D hard to call. Between the trimmed V and J ends, which lost 2 bases and 2 bases, there was a span of 10 bases. This CDR3 spans 15 amino acids. Germline CDR1 MNHEY, CDR2 SVGAGI. CDR3 in DNA: TGTGCCAGCAGTTACGAGGGAGCTGCTGGAAACACCATATATTTT. The encoded protein is CASSYEGAAGNTIYF.

In its sample, this clonotype was seen a few times. The V and J genes are TRBV29-1 and TRBJ1-3; D unresolved. Trimming removed 4 bases at V and 1 base at J, with 14 bases between. CDR3 length: 15 amino acids. CDR1 is SQVTM and CDR2 is ANQGSEA in the germline V gene. This CDR3 reads CSVAAGQFSGNTIYF. As DNA, the CDR3 is TGCAGCGTTGCGGCAGGTCAATTTTCTGGAAACACCATATATTTT.

This clonotype was counted many times. This chain joins TRBV18 and TRBJ2-2, with 9 bases identical to TRBD1. The CDR3 consists of 16 residues. Germline CDR1 reads KGHSH; CDR2 reads LQKENI. Trimming cost V 6 bases and J 4 bases; bases outside gene matches: 9. CDR3 nucleotide sequence: TGTGCCAGCTCGGTTGGACAGGGGCGCGTCACCGGGGAGCTGTTTTTT. Its translation: CASSVGQGRVTGELFF.

The chain couples TRBV6-2 or TRBV6-3 to TRBJ2-6, with 11 bases lining up with TRBD1. CDR1 and CDR2 (germline): MNHEY, SVGEGT. The CDR3 is made up of 19 amino acids. With V trimmed by 6 bases and J by 0 bases, 10 bases remained unmatched. Here the CDR3 reads CASSNTGTGGLSGANVLTF. The CDR3 DNA reads TGTGCCAGCAGCAACACCGGGACAGGGGGACTCTCTGGGGCCAACGTCCTGACTTTC.

This clonotype was detected only a few times. The chain carries TRBV27 and TRBJ2-3, with 7 bases matching TRBD1. Unmatched junction bases numbered 7, after V lost 5 bases and J lost 2 bases. Germline CDR1 MNHEY, CDR2 SMNVEV (reference sequence). The CDR3 spans 15 residues. DNA for the CDR3: TGTGCCAGCAGTCCGAGGACAGGCATCACAGATACGCAGTATTTT. It encodes CASSPRTGITDTQYF.

The V gene is TRBV6-1, the J gene TRBJ1-5; no clear D. With 6 bases removed from V and 6 bases from J, the gap between germline ends came to 12 bases. This CDR3 has 13 amino acids. Germline loops: CDR1 MNHNS, CDR2 SASEGT. CDR3 region: CASRSASGQPQHF. In DNA, the CDR3 is TGTGCCAGCAGGTCAGCCTCGGGTCAGCCCCAGCATTTT.

This clonotype was counted a few times. This sequence joins TRBV7-2 and TRBJ2-7, with TRBD2 identical over 7 bases. The CDR3 is 14 amino acids. V was clipped by 2 bases and J by 3 bases; unmatched bases: 4. Germline CDR1 and CDR2: SGHTA and FQGNSA. The CDR3 DNA follows: TGTGCCAGCAGCTTACCCGGCGGGGGCTACGAGCAGTACTTC. Protein product: CASSLPGGGYEQYF.

This clonotype has a count of ten or more. The J gene is TRBJ1-1, the V gene TRBV18, with D maybe TRBD1 (5 bases). The length of the CDR3 is 14 residues. Trimming stripped 2 bases from V and 2 bases from J, with 9 bases between. Per germline, CDR1 KGHSH and CDR2 LQKENI. CDR3 loop: CASSPGGRNTEAFF. The CDR3 bases are TGTGCCAGCTCACCAGGGGGGAGAAACACTGAAGCTTTCTTT.

This clonotype was recorded at least ten times. The chain combines TRBV10-3 with TRBJ1-1; D unresolved. The germline V and J ends were trimmed by 3 bases and 4 bases, with 12 bases remaining between them. In germline, CDR1 is ENHRY, CDR2 SYGVKD. This CDR3 spans 14 amino acids. This CDR3 reads CAISEAGNPTEAFF. The CDR3 DNA sequence: TGTGCCATCAGTGAAGCAGGTAACCCCACTGAAGCTTTCTTT.

This clonotype appeared many times. The CDR3 is CASSYSPMTGQYF. The CDR3, as DNA: TGTGCCAGCAGTTACTCCCCCATGACGGGCCAGTACTTC. The chain recombines TRBV6-2 or TRBV6-3 with TRBJ2-5; no clear D gene. The CDR3 has 13 amino acids. V lost 0 bases, J lost 10 bases, and 12 bases lay in between. Germline V lookup: CDR1 MNHEY, CDR2 SVGEGT.

This clonotype was detected a few times. The chain carries TRBV4-3 and TRBJ2-3; D ambiguous. This CDR3 spans 14 amino acids. Trimming pared 0 bases from V and 6 bases from J, leaving 10 bases between. Germline V gene data show CDR1 as LGHNA and CDR2 as YSLEER. The CDR3 coding sequence is TGCGCCAGCAGCCAAGAAGAGGCCCGTGATACGCAGTATTTT. Protein product: CASSQEEARDTQYF.

The chain carries TRBV6-6 and TRBJ1-5; perhaps TRBD1 as D (5 bases). The CDR3 is 14 residues long. Trimming took 5 bases from V and 6 from J, leaving 14 bases between them. Germline V lookup: CDR1 MNHNY, CDR2 SVGAGI (reference sequence). CDR3 coding DNA: TGTGCCAGCAGTGACGAAGGGGCCCGTCAGCCCCAGCATTTT. Translating gives CASSDEGARQPQHF.

The table lists this clonotype with a few counts. The chain recombines TRBV19 with TRBJ2-6; the match to TRBD1 covers 7 bases. Trimming cost V 7 bases and J 2 bases; bases outside gene matches: 8. The germline V gene has CDR1 LNHDA and CDR2 SQIVND (reference sequence). The CDR3 length is 16 residues. DNA of the CDR3: TGTGCCAGTACCCTCCCAGGGGGTGCTGGGGCCAACGTCCTGACTTTC. It translates to CASTLPGGAGANVLTF.

This clonotype was picked up a small number of times. This chain connects TRBV2 to TRBJ2-5; D possibly uses TRBD1 or TRBD2 (5 bases each). The CDR3 extends over 15 amino acids. Trimming removed 6 bases at V and 5 bases at J, with 19 bases between. CDR1 is SNHLY and CDR2 is FYNNEI in the germline V gene. The CDR3 reads CASRNVGTGHETQYF. DNA of the CDR3: TGTGCCAGCAGAAATGTGGGGACCGGACACGAGACCCAGTACTTC.

V usage is TRBV6-5 and J usage is TRBJ2-7; TRBD1 agrees at 7 bases. V lost 5 bases to trimming and J lost 4 bases; unmatched junction nucleotides: 5. CDR3 length equals 13 residues. Germline CDR1 is MNHEY and CDR2 is SVGAGI. CDR3 sequence: CASSTGQRYEQYF. CDR3 coding DNA: TGTGCCAGCAGTACGGGACAGCGTTACGAGCAGTACTTC.

This clonotype was seen a handful of times. V usage is TRBV7-3 and J usage is TRBJ2-1, with 8 bases fitting TRBD2. The CDR3 spans 13 residues. Losses at the gene ends were 4 bases for V and 8 bases for J; bases not matched to a gene: 4. Germline values: CDR1 SGHTA, CDR2 FQGTGA. The CDR3 loop reads CASSSGLEDEQFF. CDR3 nucleotide sequence: TGTGCCAGCAGCTCGGGACTAGAGGATGAGCAGTTCTTC.

V gene TRBV5-1 combines with J gene TRBJ2-2, with D tentatively TRBD2 (6 bases). The CDR3 sequence is 14 residues long. Trimming left V 6 bases short and J 3 bases short, with 12 bases between. Germline V gene lookup returns CDR1 SGHRS and CDR2 YFSETQ. The DNA of the CDR3 is TGCGCCAGCATTGGAGGGTTGTACACCGGGGAGCTGTTTTTT. This translates into CASIGGLYTGELFF.

At least ten counts were recorded for this clonotype. The chain employs TRBV7-3 and TRBJ2-2, with D perhaps matching TRBD2 (5 bases). V was clipped by 2 bases and J by 2 bases, with 9 bases between them. The germline CDR1 and CDR2 sequences are SGHTA and FQGTGA. This CDR3 comprises 15 residues. CDR3 protein: CASSLDGVNTGELFF. CDR3 nucleotides: TGTGCCAGCAGCTTAGACGGGGTTAACACCGGGGAGCTGTTTTTT.

This rearrangement joins TRBV5-1 to TRBJ2-7; D gene unclear. CDR1 is SGHRS, CDR2 YFSETQ, per germline. The CDR3 length is 15 residues. The V and J ends lost 4 bases and 9 bases respectively, with 23 bases between them. The DNA for the CDR3 is TGCGCCAGCAGCCCCGGAGCCGAATTCCATCTTGGGCAGTACTTC. The encoded protein is CASSPGAEFHLGQYF.

In its sample, this clonotype was seen many times. The chain has TRBV5-6 and TRBJ1-1, with D possibly being TRBD1 (6 bases). The length of the CDR3 is 14 residues. CDR1 and CDR2 (germline): SGHDT, YYEEEE. With 4 bases removed from V and 3 bases from J, the gap between germline ends came to 13 bases. The CDR3 region has the DNA TGTGCCAGCAGCCGGGGAGGGGGTGACACTGAAGCTTTCTTT. Translated, it gives CASSRGGGDTEAFF.

This clonotype was observed at least ten times. The V gene is TRBV29-1, the J gene TRBJ2-7; D ambiguous. Per the germline V gene, CDR1 is SQVTM and CDR2 is ANQGSEA. CDR3 size: 14 residues. With 0 bases removed from V and 2 bases from J, the gap between germline ends came to 11 bases. The CDR3 DNA is TGCAGCGTTGAAGAGGTGGCCAGCACCTACGAGCAGTACTTC. Translating gives CSVEEVASTYEQYF.

This clonotype came up a few times. The genes are TRBV25-1 and TRBJ2-5; D is undetermined. This CDR3 has 15 residues. V was trimmed by 2 bases and J by 1 base, leaving 11 bases between them. Per the germline V gene, CDR1 is MGHDK and CDR2 is SYGVNS. The CDR3 loop is CASSEPTRAQETQYF. CDR3 coding DNA: TGTGCCAGCAGTGAACCTACTCGGGCCCAAGAGACCCAGTACTTC.

This clonotype occurred a few times. The V and J genes are TRBV30 and TRBJ2-1, with 8 bases aligning to TRBD1. The CDR3 sequence is 13 residues long. From germline, CDR1 is GTSNPN and CDR2 SVGIG (reference sequence). The ends lost 3 bases at V and 7 bases at J; junction bases unmatched: 5. CDR3 sequence reads: CAWSGQGKNEQFF. In DNA form, the CDR3 reads TGTGCCTGGAGCGGACAGGGTAAGAATGAGCAGTTCTTC.

This clonotype appeared many times. The chain combines TRBV12-3 or TRBV12-4 with TRBJ2-7; 8 nucleotides align to TRBD1. This CDR3 has 14 amino acids. V gave up 7 bases and J gave up 4 bases; unmatched junction bases: 9. CDR3 amino acids: CASTSDRGPYEQYF. In DNA form, the CDR3 reads TGTGCCAGCACCTCAGACAGGGGACCTTACGAGCAGTACTTC.

J is TRBJ1-4 and V is TRBV20-1, with 7 bases that match TRBD1. This CDR3 region has 15 residues. The germline gives CDR1 DFQATT, CDR2 SNEGSKA (reference sequence). J was trimmed by 5 bases and V by 6 bases; bases with no gene match: 12. In DNA form, the CDR3 reads TGCAGTGCCCCCCGCAGGGGACAGCAGAATGAAAAACTGTTTTTT. Amino acids: CSAPRRGQQNEKLFF.

The table lists this clonotype with a few counts. This chain links TRBV7-9 with TRBJ1-1; D gene uncertain. From germline, CDR1 is SEHNR and CDR2 FQNEAQ (reference sequence). V was trimmed by 2 bases and J by 7 bases, leaving 11 bases between them. CDR3 size: 13 residues. Here the CDR3 DNA reads TGTGCCAGCAGCTTATCCGGGAACCTTGAAGCTTTCTTT. Translation: CASSLSGNLEAFF.